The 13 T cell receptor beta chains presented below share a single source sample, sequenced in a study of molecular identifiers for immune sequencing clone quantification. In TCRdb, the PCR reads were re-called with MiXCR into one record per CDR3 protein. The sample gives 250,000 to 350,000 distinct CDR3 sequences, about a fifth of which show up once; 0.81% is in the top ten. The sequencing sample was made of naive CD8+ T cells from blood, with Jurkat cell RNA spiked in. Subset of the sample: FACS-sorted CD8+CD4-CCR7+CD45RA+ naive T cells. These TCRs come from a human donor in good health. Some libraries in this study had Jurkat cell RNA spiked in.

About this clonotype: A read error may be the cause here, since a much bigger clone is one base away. CDR3 region: CGSSSPTGTNERVQYF. DNA of the CDR3: TGTGGCAGCAGTTCACCTACCGGGACTAATGAGAGAGTCCAGTACTTC. The genes are TRBV28 and TRBJ2-5; the match to TRBD2 covers 7 bases. Germline CDR1 reads MDHEN; CDR2 reads SYDVKM. The CDR3 covers 16 residues.

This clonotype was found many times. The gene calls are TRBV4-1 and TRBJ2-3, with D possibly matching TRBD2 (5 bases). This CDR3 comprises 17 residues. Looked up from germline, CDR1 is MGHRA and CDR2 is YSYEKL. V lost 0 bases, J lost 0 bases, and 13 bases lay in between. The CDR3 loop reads CASSQDLGRTSTDTQYF. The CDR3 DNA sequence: TGCGCCAGCAGCCAAGATCTAGGGCGGACTAGCACAGATACGCAGTATTTT.

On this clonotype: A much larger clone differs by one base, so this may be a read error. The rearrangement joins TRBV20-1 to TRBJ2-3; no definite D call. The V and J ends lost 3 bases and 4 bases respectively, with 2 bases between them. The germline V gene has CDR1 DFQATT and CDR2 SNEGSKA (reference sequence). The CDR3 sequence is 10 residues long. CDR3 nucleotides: TGCAGTGCTAGCCCAGATACGCAGTATTTT. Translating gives CSASPDTQYF.

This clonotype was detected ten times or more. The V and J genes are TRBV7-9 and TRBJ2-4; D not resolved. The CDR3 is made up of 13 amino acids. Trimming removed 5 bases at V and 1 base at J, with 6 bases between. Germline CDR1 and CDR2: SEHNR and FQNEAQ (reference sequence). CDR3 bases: TGTGCCAGCAGCGTTGGGGCCAAAAACATTCAGTACTTC. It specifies CASSVGAKNIQYF.

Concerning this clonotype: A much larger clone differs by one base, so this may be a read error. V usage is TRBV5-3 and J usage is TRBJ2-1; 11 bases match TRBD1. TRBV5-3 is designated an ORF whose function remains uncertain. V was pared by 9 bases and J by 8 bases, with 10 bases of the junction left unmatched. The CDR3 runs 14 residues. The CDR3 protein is CANTYGQGAYEQFF. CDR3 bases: TGTGCCAACACCTATGGACAGGGGGCCTATGAGCAGTTCTTC.

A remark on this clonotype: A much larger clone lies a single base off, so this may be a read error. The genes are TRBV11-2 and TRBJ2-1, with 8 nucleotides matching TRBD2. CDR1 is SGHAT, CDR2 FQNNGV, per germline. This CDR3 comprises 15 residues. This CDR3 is CAGSRTSGTYNEQFF. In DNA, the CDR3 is TGTGCCGGCAGCCGTACTAGCGGCACCTACAATGAGCAGTTCTTC. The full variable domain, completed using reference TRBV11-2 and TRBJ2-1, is EAGVAQSPRYKIIEKRQSVAFWCNPISGHATLYWYQQILGQGPKLLIQFQNNGVVDDSQLPKDRFSAERLKGVDSTLKIQPAKLEDSAVYLCAGSRTSGTYNEQFFGPGTRLTVL.

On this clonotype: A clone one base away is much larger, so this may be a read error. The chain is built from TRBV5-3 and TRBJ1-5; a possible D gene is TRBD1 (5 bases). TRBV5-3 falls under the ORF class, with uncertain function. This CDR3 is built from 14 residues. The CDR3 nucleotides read TGTGCCAGCAGCAACGGTCGGGGGGTTCAGCCCCTGCATTTT. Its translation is CASSNGRGVQPLHF.

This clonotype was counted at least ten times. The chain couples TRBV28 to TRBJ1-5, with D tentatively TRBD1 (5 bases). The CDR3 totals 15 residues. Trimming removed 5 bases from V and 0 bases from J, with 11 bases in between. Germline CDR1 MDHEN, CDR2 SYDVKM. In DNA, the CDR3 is TGTGCCAGCAGTATGACAGACAGTAGCAATCAGCCCCAGCATTTT. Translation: CASSMTDSSNQPQHF. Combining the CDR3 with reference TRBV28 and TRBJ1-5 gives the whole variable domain DVKVTQSSRYLVKRTGEKVFLECVQDMDHENMFWYRQDPGLGLRLIYFSYDVKMKEKGDIPEGYSVSREKKERFSLILESASTNQTSMYLCASSMTDSSNQPQHFGDGTRLSIL.

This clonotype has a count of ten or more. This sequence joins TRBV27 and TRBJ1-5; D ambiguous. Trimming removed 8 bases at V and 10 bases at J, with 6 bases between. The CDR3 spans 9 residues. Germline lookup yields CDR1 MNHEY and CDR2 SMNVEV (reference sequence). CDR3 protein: CASGRPQHF. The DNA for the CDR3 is TGTGCCAGCGGGAGACCCCAGCATTTT.

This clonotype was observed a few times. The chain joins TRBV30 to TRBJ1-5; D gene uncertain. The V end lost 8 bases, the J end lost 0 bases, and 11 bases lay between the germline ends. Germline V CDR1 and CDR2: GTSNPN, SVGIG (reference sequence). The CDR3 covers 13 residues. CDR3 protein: CAGVPFSNQPQHF. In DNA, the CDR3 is TGTGCCGGAGTTCCCTTTAGCAATCAGCCCCAGCATTTT.

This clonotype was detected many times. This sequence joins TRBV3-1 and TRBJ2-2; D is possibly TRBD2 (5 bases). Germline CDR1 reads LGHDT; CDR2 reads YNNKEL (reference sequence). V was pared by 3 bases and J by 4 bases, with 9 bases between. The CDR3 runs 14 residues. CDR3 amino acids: CASSQATITGELFF. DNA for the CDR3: TGTGCCAGCAGCCAGGCGACTATCACCGGGGAGCTGTTTTTT.

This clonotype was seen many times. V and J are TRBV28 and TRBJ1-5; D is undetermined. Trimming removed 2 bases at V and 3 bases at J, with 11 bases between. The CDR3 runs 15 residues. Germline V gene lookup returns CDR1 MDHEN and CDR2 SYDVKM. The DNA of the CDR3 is TGTGCCAGCAGTTTAAGGCCCATAGTCAATCAGCCCCAGCATTTT. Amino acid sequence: CASSLRPIVNQPQHF.

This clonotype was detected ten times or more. CDR3 amino acids: CAWSGASGQPQHF. The CDR3 coding sequence is TGTGCCTGGAGTGGGGCCTCGGGTCAGCCCCAGCATTTT. V usage is TRBV30 and J usage is TRBJ1-5; D gene unclear. The V end was cut by 1 base, the J end by 6 bases, with 10 bases between. This CDR3 is built from 13 residues. Looked up from germline, CDR1 is GTSNPN and CDR2 is SVGIG (reference sequence).